This T cell receptor (beta chain) is from a study of T cell repertoires in cytomegalovirus infection. Whole-study context: The public TCR beta signatures pointed to both CMV infection and matching HLA type.

TCRdb reprocessed the reads via MiXCR and lists one record per CDR3 protein. The sample lists roughly 990,000 distinct CDR3 sequences, under 40% occurring once. As for this clonotype: Antigen specificity is unknown.

V lost 4 bases to trimming and J lost 1 base, with 15 bases between them. In germline, CDR1 is SEHNR, CDR2 FQNEAQ (reference sequence). The CDR3 runs to 16 residues. The clonotype comes from a human donor in good health (CMV status not recorded). Some clones in this sample may be carry-over from other donors' samples. The rearrangement uses TRBV7-9 and TRBJ2-3, with a possible D match to TRBD1 (8 bases). The source was cultured CD8+ T cells from PBMCs, collected from culture after CMV antigen stimulation. CDR3 sequence (DNA): TGTGCCAGCAGCTCTAGGACAGGGAGGGGCACAGATACGCAGTATTTT. Translation gives CASSSRTGRGTDTQYF.